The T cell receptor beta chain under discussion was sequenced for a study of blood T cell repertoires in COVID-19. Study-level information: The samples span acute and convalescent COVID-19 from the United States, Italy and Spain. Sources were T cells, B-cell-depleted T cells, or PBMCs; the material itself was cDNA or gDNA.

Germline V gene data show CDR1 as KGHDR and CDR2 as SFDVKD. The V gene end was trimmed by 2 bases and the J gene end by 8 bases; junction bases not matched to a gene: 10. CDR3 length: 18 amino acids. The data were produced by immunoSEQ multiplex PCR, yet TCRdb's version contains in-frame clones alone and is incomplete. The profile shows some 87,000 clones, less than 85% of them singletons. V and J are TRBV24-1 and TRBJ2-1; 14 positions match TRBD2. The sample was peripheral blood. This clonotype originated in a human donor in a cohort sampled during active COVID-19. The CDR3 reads CATSDWGLTSGRAHEQFF. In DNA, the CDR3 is TGTGCCACCAGTGATTGGGGTCTGACTAGCGGGAGGGCCCATGAGCAGTTCTTC.